The 14 T cell receptor beta chains listed next were all sequenced from one sample in a study of shared clonotypes between healthy human individuals. Libraries were prepared by immunoSEQ multiplex PCR; TCRdb keeps only in-frame clonotypes and omits some of them. The sample shows approximately 2.3 million clones, roughly 93% of them seen only once. The sequenced material came from naive CD4+ T cells from PBMCs. Subset reported: CD45RA+ positively selected. These receptors all come from a man younger than 35 in good health. Some clones in this sample may be carry-over from other donors' samples.

This clone was detected once. V gene TRBV10-3 combines with J gene TRBJ2-3, with TRBD2 matching over 9 bases. V gave up 7 bases and J gave up 3 bases; unmatched junction bases: 8. Germline V gene lookup returns CDR1 ENHRY and CDR2 SYGVKD. The CDR3 is 15 amino acids. The CDR3 nucleotides are TGTGCCATCAAGGGGCGGGAGGGGAGGACAGATACGCAGTATTTT. This codes for CAIKGREGRTDTQYF.

The chain joins TRBV7-3 to TRBJ2-2; D is uncertain. The germline CDR1 and CDR2 sequences are SGHTA and FQGTGA. The CDR3 contains 15 residues. V was clipped by 5 bases and J by 6 bases, with 16 bases between them. The CDR3 spells CASSPQAPGSGELFF. Written as DNA, the CDR3 is TGTGCCAGCAGCCCGCAGGCTCCCGGGTCCGGGGAGCTGTTTTTT.

The gene calls are TRBV18 and TRBJ1-4; TRBD1 agrees at 8 bases. Germline CDR1 is KGHSH and CDR2 is LQKENI. The CDR3 is made up of 16 amino acids. V trimming: 0 bases; J trimming: 4 bases; junction bases outside the gene matches: 4. This chain's CDR3 is CASSPPGGQGNEKLFF. CDR3 bases: TGTGCCAGCTCACCACCGGGAGGACAGGGTAATGAAAAACTGTTTTTT.

This clone was detected only a few times. This chain links TRBV1 with TRBJ1-1. TRBV1 is annotated as a pseudogene. The CDR3 contains 13 residues. CDR3 in amino acids: CTSSRPKNTEAFF. For the CDR3, the DNA is TGCACCAGCAGCCGACCGAAGAACACTGAAGCTTTCTTT.

The genes are TRBV6-5 and TRBJ2-3; TRBD1 is a possible D gene (6 bases). The CDR3 consists of 13 residues. Trimming left V 6 bases short and J 3 bases short, with 10 bases between. CDR1 is MNHEY and CDR2 is SVGAGI in the germline V gene. In DNA form, the CDR3 reads TGTGCCAGCAGAACGACAGGAACAGATACGCAGTATTTT. Translated: CASRTTGTDTQYF.

The chain combines TRBV11-2 with TRBJ2-1; TRBD2 is a possible D gene (5 bases). V lost 3 bases to trimming and J lost 8 bases, with 5 bases between them. This CDR3 is 11 amino acids long. Germline CDR1 SGHAT, CDR2 FQNNGV. The DNA of the CDR3 is TGTGCCAGCAGCTTGAGGGATGAGCAGTTCTTC. This sequence encodes CASSLRDEQFF.

As concerns this clone: Other DNA sequences from this sample encode an identical CDR3 as well. The CDR3 nucleotides are TGTGCCAGCAGCAGGGACAGGGGCTATGGCTACACCTTC. Translating gives CASSRDRGYGYTF. The chain employs TRBV28 and TRBJ1-2, with TRBD1 identical over 10 bases. From germline, CDR1 is MDHEN and CDR2 SYDVKM. This CDR3 has 13 amino acids. V lost 6 bases, J lost 4 bases, and 2 bases stayed unmatched.

This chain joins TRBV27 and TRBJ1-1, with D tentatively TRBD1 (6 bases). The CDR3 extends over 15 amino acids. The germline V gene encodes CDR1 MNHEY and CDR2 SMNVEV (reference sequence). V was clipped by 5 bases and J by 0 bases, with 13 bases between them. CDR3 sequence (DNA): TGTGCCAGCAGTCGAAGGGGGGAGATGAACACTGAAGCTTTCTTT. Encoded protein: CASSRRGEMNTEAFF.

DNA for the CDR3: TGTGCCAGTAGCTTCGATAACCAAGCATACAATGAGCAGTTCTTC. Its translation: CASSFDNQAYNEQFF. V is TRBV19 and J is TRBJ2-1; no clear D. Germline assignment: CDR1 LNHDA and CDR2 SQIVND (reference sequence). Between the trimmed V and J ends, which lost 6 bases and 4 bases, there was a span of 16 bases. This CDR3 has 15 residues.

The chain couples TRBV9 to TRBJ1-2, with 10 nucleotides matching TRBD1. CDR1 and CDR2 from the germline V gene are SGDLS and YYNGEE. The CDR3 length is 16 residues. V was clipped by 1 base and J by 7 bases; unmatched bases: 10. The CDR3 loop reads CASSVQGSGQGTGYTF. The CDR3 DNA reads as TGTGCCAGCAGCGTACAAGGGTCGGGACAGGGGACTGGCTACACCTTC.

The chain carries TRBV11-3 and TRBJ2-1, with D perhaps TRBD1 (6 bases). The CDR3 is 14 amino acids. The V gene lost 4 bases and the J gene lost 5 bases, with 12 bases spanning the gap. Germline CDR1 SGHNT, CDR2 YENEEA. CDR3 residues: CASSSVDRNNEQFF. The CDR3 DNA sequence: TGTGCCAGCAGCTCGGTGGACAGAAACAATGAGCAGTTCTTC.

The chain couples TRBV18 to TRBJ2-3; D is perhaps TRBD2 (6 bases). V shed 5 bases and J shed 0 bases, with 12 bases lying between them. In germline, CDR1 is KGHSH, CDR2 LQKENI. CDR3 length equals 15 residues. Written as DNA, the CDR3 is TGTGCCAGCTCATCCCGGGAGCCGAGCACAGATACGCAGTATTTT. Amino acids: CASSSREPSTDTQYF.

The chain recombines TRBV5-1 with TRBJ2-3; 9 bases align to TRBD1. Germline trimming cut 4 bases from V and 1 base from J; bases unmatched to any gene: 4. Per the germline V gene, CDR1 is SGHRS and CDR2 is YFSETQ. The CDR3 runs 15 residues. The CDR3: CASSTDRGGTDTQYF. CDR3 DNA sequence: TGCGCCAGCAGCACGGACAGGGGAGGCACAGATACGCAGTATTTT.

CDR3 in DNA: TGTGCCAGCTCTCCCACCTCCGGGACAGGGGAGACTGAAGCTTTCTTT. Its translation: CASSPTSGTGETEAFF. This chain connects TRBV18 to TRBJ1-1, with 10 bases fitting TRBD1. CDR1 and CDR2 from the germline V gene are KGHSH and LQKENI. V dropped 6 bases and J dropped 5; count of bases not matched to a gene: 12. There are 16 residues in the CDR3.